The 15 T cell receptor beta chains below were found in one sample sequenced in a study of memory CD8 T cells in hepatitis C reinfection (dated 2017 in TCRdb). The intended sense of this specimen's time point label: late/post reinfection, 12 to 24 weeks after detection. Sorted cells were sequenced directly ex vivo, without in vitro expansion prior to TCR sequencing. The protocol used for the library was the immunoSEQ multiplex PCR assay. Imported from immuneACCESS, the table was reduced by TCRdb to in-frame sequences with V and J called. These copies leave out some clones; in studies compared against another copy, an unresolved V gene accounts for under half, and the cause of the remainder is not known. The sample profile shows 46,000 or so clones; 89% of them were found once. 0.6% to 0.85% of the sample rests with the top ten. The sample taken for sequencing was naive CD8+ T cells sorted from blood. What the cell subset or site label conveys for this sample: total naive CD8+CD45RO- T cells. These receptors all come from a man in his late teens or twenties with hepatitis C virus infection.

The CDR3 loop reads CASSQESGGPYYEQYF. The DNA of the CDR3 is TGTGCCAGCAGCCAAGAATCCGGAGGCCCCTATTACGAGCAGTACTTC. The chain has TRBV14 and TRBJ2-7; tentatively, D is TRBD2 (5 bases). The CDR3 consists of 16 residues. The V gene lost 0 bases and the J gene lost 4 bases, with 16 bases spanning the gap. Germline-derived CDR1 and CDR2 are SGHDN and FVKESK.

The chain couples TRBV4-1 to TRBJ2-5; perhaps TRBD1 as D (5 bases). With 0 bases removed from V and 0 bases from J, the gap between germline ends came to 8 bases. CDR3 length: 15 amino acids. Germline V gene sequence: CDR1 MGHRA, CDR2 YSYEKL. The CDR3: CASSQDGHNQETQYF. CDR3 in DNA: TGCGCCAGCAGCCAAGATGGACACAACCAAGAGACCCAGTACTTC.

This clone came up once. This chain connects TRBV4-2 to TRBJ2-1; 7 nucleotides align to TRBD2. With 1 base clipped from V and 4 bases from J, the junction kept 7 bases outside the gene matches. Germline V gives CDR1 LGHNA, CDR2 YNFKEQ. The CDR3 is 16 residues long. The CDR3 DNA sequence: TGTGCCAGCAGCCAAGGCTGGCTAGCGGAGTACAATGAGCAGTTCTTC. Protein: CASSQGWLAEYNEQFF.

The chain combines TRBV18 with TRBJ2-2, with TRBD2 matching over 14 bases. With V trimmed by 3 bases and J by 6 bases, 3 bases remained unmatched. The CDR3 length is 16 residues. From germline, CDR1 is KGHSH and CDR2 LQKENI. The CDR3 bases are TGTGCCAGCTCACCGGGACTAGCGGGGGACGCCGGGGAGCTGTTTTTT. As protein: CASSPGLAGDAGELFF.

The gene calls are TRBV9 and TRBJ2-7, with 8 bases aligning to TRBD1. Germline V gene lookup returns CDR1 SGDLS and CDR2 YYNGEE. The CDR3 length is 13 residues. J gave up 6 bases and V 2 bases, and 4 bases lay outside the gene matches. The CDR3 DNA reads TGTGCCAGCAGCGTCCGGACAGGGACCGAGCAGTACTTC. Its protein is CASSVRTGTEQYF.

The chain carries TRBV19 and TRBJ2-7, with D maybe TRBD2 (6 bases). This CDR3 has 11 amino acids. The V gene's germline CDR1 is LNHDA and CDR2 SQIVND (reference sequence). The V end lost 8 bases, the J end lost 4 bases, and 9 bases lay between the germline ends. In nucleotides, the CDR3 is TGTGCCAGTCGGGCGGGGTACGAGCAGTACTTC. It encodes CASRAGYEQYF.

V and J are TRBV4-3 and TRBJ2-5; TRBD1 agrees at 7 bases. Germline CDR1 and CDR2: LGHNA and YSLEER. The V gene end was trimmed by 1 base and the J gene end by 5 bases; junction bases not matched to a gene: 10. CDR3 length equals 16 residues. The CDR3 loop reads CASSQAIGGYWETQYF. DNA for the CDR3: TGCGCCAGCAGCCAAGCAATAGGGGGCTATTGGGAGACCCAGTACTTC.

The chain uses TRBV4-1 and TRBJ1-1; D might be TRBD1 (6 bases). V lost 4 bases to trimming and J lost 5 bases, with 17 bases between them. The CDR3 is 15 residues long. Germline assignment: CDR1 MGHRA and CDR2 YSYEKL. The CDR3 nucleotides are TGCGCCAGCAGCCGCAACAGGGATGCGGAAACTGAAGCTTTCTTT. It specifies CASSRNRDAETEAFF.

The rearrangement links TRBV5-1 to TRBJ2-2; 11 bases align to TRBD1. CDR3 size: 16 residues. Germline loops: CDR1 SGHRS, CDR2 YFSETQ. J gave up 5 bases and V 0 bases, and 3 bases lay outside the gene matches. The CDR3 region is CASSLVGQGATGELFF. The CDR3 coding sequence is TGCGCCAGCAGCTTGGTCGGACAGGGGGCGACCGGGGAGCTGTTTTTT.

This chain's CDR3 is CASSDIETQYF. In nucleotides, the CDR3 is TGTGCCAGCAGTGACATAGAGACCCAGTACTTC. V usage is TRBV2 and J usage is TRBJ2-5; the D is unclear. Between the trimmed V and J ends, which lost 3 bases and 4 bases, there was a span of 3 bases. CDR1 and CDR2 from the germline V gene are SNHLY and FYNNEI. CDR3 length: 11 amino acids. Using reference TRBV2 and TRBJ2-5 for the parts outside the CDR3, the full variable domain is EPEVTQTPSHQVTQMGQEVILRCVPISNHLYFYWYRQILGQKVEFLVSFYNNEISEKSEIFDDQFSVERPDGSNFTLKIRSTKLEDSAMYFCASSDIETQYFGPGTRLLVL.

For the CDR3, the DNA is TGTGCCAGCAGCCAAGAGAGGGCAGGTCGTGAGGCACCCCTCCACTTT. Amino acids: CASSQERAGREAPLHF. This rearrangement joins TRBV4-2 to TRBJ1-6, with D unresolved. The ends were cut back, 0 bases at V and 11 bases at J, with 17 bases in the middle. CDR1 is LGHNA, CDR2 YNFKEQ, per germline. This CDR3 has 16 amino acids.

A few counts support this clone. This rearrangement joins TRBV4-1 to TRBJ1-4, with D maybe TRBD1 (6 bases). CDR1 and CDR2 (germline): MGHRA, YSYEKL. CDR3 length: 16 residues. Trimming pared 1 base from V and 8 bases from J, leaving 17 bases between. DNA for the CDR3: TGCGCCAGCAGCCAAGTGGGAGCTTCGCAGGGGGAAAAACTGTTTTTT. Translating it yields CASSQVGASQGEKLFF.

This sequence joins TRBV7-9 and TRBJ2-5; 11 nucleotides agree with TRBD2. Germline V CDR1 and CDR2: SEHNR, FQNEAQ (reference sequence). With V trimmed by 1 base and J by 5 bases, 6 bases remained unmatched. This CDR3 is built from 16 residues. The chain's CDR3 is CASSLDPSGGYETQYF. Written as DNA, the CDR3 is TGTGCCAGCAGCTTAGATCCTAGCGGGGGGTATGAGACCCAGTACTTC.

The chain carries TRBV9 and TRBJ2-3; 10 positions agree with TRBD1. The CDR3 contains 14 residues. The V and J ends lost 3 bases and 3 bases, in that order; junction bases with no gene match: 1. The germline CDR1 and CDR2 sequences are SGDLS and YYNGEE. The CDR3 DNA follows: TGTGCCAGCAGCGCGGGACAGGGGACAGATACGCAGTATTTT. The encoded protein is CASSAGQGTDTQYF.

The genes are TRBV28 and TRBJ1-5; TRBD1 agrees at 7 bases. There are 14 residues in the CDR3. Germline CDR1 and CDR2: MDHEN and SYDVKM. With V trimmed by 5 bases and J by 7 bases, 8 bases remained unmatched. In DNA, the CDR3 is TGTGCCAGCAGTGCCGACAGGGCTGGACAGCCCCAGCATTTT. Its translation: CASSADRAGQPQHF.